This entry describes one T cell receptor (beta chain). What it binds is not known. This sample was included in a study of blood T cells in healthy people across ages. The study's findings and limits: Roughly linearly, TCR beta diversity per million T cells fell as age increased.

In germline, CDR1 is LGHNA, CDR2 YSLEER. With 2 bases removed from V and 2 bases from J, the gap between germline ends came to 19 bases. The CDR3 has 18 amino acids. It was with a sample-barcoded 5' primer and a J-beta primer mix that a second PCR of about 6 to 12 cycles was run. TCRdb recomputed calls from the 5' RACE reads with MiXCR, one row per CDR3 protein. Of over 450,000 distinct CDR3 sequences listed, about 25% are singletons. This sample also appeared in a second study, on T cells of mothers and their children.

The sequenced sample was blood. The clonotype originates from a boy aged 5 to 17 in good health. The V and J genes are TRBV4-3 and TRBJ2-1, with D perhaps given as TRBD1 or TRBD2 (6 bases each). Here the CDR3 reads CASSQRGHGPETYNEQFF. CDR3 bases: TGCGCCAGCAGCCAACGGGGGCATGGGCCAGAGACCTACAATGAGCAGTTCTTC.